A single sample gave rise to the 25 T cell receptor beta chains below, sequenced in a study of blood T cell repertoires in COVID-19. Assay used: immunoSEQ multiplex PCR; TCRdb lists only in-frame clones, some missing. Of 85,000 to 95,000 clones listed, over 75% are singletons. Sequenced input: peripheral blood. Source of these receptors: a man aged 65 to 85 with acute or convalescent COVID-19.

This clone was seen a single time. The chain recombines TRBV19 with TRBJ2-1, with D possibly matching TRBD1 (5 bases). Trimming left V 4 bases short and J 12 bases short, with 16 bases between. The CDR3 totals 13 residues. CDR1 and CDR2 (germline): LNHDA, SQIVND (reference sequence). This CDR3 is CASSTTTAWSQFF. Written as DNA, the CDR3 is TGTGCCAGTAGTACAACGACAGCCTGGTCGCAGTTCTTC.

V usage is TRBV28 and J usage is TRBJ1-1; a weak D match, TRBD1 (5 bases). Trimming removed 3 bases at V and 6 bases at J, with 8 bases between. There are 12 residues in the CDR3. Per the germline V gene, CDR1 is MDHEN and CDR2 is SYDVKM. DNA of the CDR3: TGTGCCAGCAGTTTGACAGAAGCTGAAGCTTTCTTT. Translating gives CASSLTEAEAFF.

CDR3 loop: CASTDRSNNSPLHF. In DNA, the CDR3 is TGTGCCAGCACGGACAGGTCTAATAATTCACCCCTCCACTTT. The chain carries TRBV6-5 and TRBJ1-6, with 7 bases fitting TRBD1. The V segment lost 7 bases and the J segment 5 bases; nucleotides outside the gene matches: 5. This CDR3 comprises 14 residues. Germline CDR1 reads MNHEY; CDR2 reads SVGAGI.

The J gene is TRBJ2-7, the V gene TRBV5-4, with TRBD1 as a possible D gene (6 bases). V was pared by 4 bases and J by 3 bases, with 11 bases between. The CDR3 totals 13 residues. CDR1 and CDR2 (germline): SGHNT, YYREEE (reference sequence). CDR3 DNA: TGTGCCAGCAGCCCACAGGGTCGCTACGAGCAGTACTTC. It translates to CASSPQGRYEQYF.

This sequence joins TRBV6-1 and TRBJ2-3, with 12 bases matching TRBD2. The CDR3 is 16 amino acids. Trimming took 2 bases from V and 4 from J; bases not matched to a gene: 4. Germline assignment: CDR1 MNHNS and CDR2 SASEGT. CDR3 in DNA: TGTGCCAGCAGTGAATCTAGCGGGGGGGCCGCAGATACGCAGTATTTT. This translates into CASSESSGGAADTQYF.

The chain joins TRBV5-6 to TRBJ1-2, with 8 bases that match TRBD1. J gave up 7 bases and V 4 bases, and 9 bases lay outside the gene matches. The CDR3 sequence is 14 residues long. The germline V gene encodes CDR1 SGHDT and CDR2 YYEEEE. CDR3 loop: CASSQPQGARGYTF. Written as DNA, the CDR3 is TGTGCCAGCAGCCAGCCTCAGGGGGCGCGTGGCTACACCTTC.

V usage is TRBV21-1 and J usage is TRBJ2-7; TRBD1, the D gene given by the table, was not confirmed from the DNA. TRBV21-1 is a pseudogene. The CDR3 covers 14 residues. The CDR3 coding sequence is TGTGCCAGCGATGACACCCTTAGACCCTACGAGCAGTACGTC. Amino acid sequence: CASDDTLRPYEQYV.

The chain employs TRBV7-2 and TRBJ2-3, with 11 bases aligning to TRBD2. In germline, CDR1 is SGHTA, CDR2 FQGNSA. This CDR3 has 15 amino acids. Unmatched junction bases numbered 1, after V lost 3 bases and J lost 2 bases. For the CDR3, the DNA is TGTGCCAGCAGCTTTAGCGGGGGGGCCACAGATACGCAGTATTTT. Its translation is CASSFSGGATDTQYF.

CDR3 sequence reads: CASRLQGAGQPQHF. CDR3 coding DNA: TGTGCCAGCAGACTACAGGGGGCTGGTCAGCCCCAGCATTTT. The V and J genes are TRBV6-5 and TRBJ1-5; 9 bases are a match to TRBD1. V shed 6 bases and J 6 bases; nucleotides not matched to a gene: 6. Germline CDR1 reads MNHEY; CDR2 reads SVGAGI. CDR3 length: 14 amino acids.

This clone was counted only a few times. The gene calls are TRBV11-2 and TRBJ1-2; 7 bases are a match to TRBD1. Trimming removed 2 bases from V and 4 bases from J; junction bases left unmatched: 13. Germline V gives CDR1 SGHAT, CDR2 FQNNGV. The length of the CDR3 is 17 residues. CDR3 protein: CASSLRQGPLLVYGYTF. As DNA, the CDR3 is TGTGCCAGCAGCTTAAGACAGGGCCCCCTACTAGTCTATGGCTACACCTTC.

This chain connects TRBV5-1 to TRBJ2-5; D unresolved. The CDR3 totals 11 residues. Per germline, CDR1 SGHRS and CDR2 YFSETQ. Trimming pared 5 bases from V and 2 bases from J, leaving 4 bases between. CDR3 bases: TGCGCCAGCAGGTCGCAAGAGACCCAGTACTTC. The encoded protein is CASRSQETQYF.

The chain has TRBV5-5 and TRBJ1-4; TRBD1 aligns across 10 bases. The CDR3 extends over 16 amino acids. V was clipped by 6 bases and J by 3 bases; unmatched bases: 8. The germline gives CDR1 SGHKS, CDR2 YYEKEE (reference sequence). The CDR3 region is CASILTGGAANEKLFF. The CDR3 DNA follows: TGTGCCAGCATCCTGACAGGGGGCGCTGCTAATGAAAAACTGTTTTTT.

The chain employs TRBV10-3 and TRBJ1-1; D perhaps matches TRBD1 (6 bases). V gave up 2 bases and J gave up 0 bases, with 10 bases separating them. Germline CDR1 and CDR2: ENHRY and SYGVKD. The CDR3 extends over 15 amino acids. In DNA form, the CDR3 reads TGTGCCATCAGTGAGCATGGACAGTTGAACACTGAAGCTTTCTTT. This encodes CAISEHGQLNTEAFF.

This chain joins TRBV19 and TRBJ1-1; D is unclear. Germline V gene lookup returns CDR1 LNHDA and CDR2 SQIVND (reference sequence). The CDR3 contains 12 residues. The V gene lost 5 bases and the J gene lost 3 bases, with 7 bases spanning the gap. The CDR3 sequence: CASSRSYTEAFF. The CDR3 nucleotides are TGTGCCAGTAGTCGGAGTTACACTGAAGCTTTCTTT. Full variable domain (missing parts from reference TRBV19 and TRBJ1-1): DGGITQSPKYLFRKEGQNVTLSCEQNLNHDAMYWYRQDPGQGLRLIYYSQIVNDFQKGDIAEGYSVSREKKESFPLTVTSAQKNPTAFYLCASSRSYTEAFFGQGTRLTVV.

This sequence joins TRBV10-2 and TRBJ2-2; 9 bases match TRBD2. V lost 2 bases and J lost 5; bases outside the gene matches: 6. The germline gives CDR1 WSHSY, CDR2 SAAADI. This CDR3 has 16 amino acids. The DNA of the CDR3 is TGCGCCAGCAGTGAGGGGGTAGCGGGAGTGACCGGGGAGCTGTTTTTT. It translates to CASSEGVAGVTGELFF.

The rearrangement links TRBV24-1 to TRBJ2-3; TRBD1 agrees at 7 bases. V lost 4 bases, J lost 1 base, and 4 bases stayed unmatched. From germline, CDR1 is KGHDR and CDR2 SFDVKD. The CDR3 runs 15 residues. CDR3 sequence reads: CATSEGGQGTDTQYF. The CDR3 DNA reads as TGTGCCACCAGTGAAGGCGGACAGGGCACAGATACGCAGTATTTT.

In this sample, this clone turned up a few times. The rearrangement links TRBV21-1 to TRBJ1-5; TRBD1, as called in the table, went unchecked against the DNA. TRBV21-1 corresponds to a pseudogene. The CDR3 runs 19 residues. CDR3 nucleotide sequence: TGTGCCAGCAGCAAAGAGGCCGGAGGGGGCTACGGGAGCAATCAGCCCCAGCATTTT. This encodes CASSKEAGGGYGSNQPQHF.

CDR3 in DNA: TGTGCCTGGCCGTCGTCCGGAAACACCATATATTTT. Protein sequence: CAWPSSGNTIYF. The gene calls are TRBV30 and TRBJ1-3; D is undetermined. Germline CDR1 reads GTSNPN; CDR2 reads SVGIG (reference sequence). V lost 5 bases, J lost 4 bases, and 9 bases lay in between. The CDR3 has 12 amino acids.

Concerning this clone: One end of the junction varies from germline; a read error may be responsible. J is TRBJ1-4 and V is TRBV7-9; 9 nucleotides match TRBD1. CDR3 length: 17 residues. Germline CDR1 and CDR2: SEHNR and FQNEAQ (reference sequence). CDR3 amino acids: CAGSLTGGAHLNQKLFF. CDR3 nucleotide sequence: TGTGCCGGCAGCTTAACAGGGGGCGCCCATCTAAATCAAAAACTGTTTTTT.

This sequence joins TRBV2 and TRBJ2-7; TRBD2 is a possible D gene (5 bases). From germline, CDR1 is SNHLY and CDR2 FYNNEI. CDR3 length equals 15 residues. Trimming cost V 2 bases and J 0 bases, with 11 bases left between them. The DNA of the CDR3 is TGTGCCAGCAGTGAACGAGGGCAGAGCTCCTACGAGCAGTACTTC. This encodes CASSERGQSSYEQYF.

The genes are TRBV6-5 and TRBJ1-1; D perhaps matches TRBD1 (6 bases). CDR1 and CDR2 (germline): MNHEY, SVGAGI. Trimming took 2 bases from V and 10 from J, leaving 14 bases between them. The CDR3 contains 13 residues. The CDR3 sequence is CASSYGTGWGAFF. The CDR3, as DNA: TGTGCCAGCAGTTACGGTACAGGGTGGGGAGCTTTCTTT.

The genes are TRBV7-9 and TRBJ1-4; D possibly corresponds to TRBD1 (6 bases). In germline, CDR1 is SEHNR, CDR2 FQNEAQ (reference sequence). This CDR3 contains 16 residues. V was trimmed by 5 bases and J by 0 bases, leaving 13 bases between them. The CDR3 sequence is CASSLGGGTTNEKLFF. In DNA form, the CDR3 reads TGTGCCAGCAGCCTTGGGGGGGGCACAACTAATGAAAAACTGTTTTTT. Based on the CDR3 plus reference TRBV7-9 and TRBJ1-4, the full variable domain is DTGVSQNPRHKITKRGQNVTFRCDPISEHNRLYWYRQTLGQGPEFLTYFQNEAQLEKSRLLSDRFSAERPKGSFSTLEIQRTEQGDSAMYLCASSLGGGTTNEKLFFGSGTQLSVL.

The CDR3 DNA reads TGCAGCGTTGCGGACAGGGGCTATGGCTACACCTTC. It is translated as CSVADRGYGYTF. The chain is built from TRBV29-1 and TRBJ1-2, with 9 bases that match TRBD1. Germline assignment: CDR1 SQVTM and CDR2 ANQGSEA. V was pared by 4 bases and J by 4 bases, with 1 base of the junction left unmatched. The length of the CDR3 is 12 residues.

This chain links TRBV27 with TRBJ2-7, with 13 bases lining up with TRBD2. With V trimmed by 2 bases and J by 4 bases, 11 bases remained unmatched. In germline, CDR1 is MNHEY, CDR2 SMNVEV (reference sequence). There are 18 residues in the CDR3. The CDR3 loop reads CASSLGGTSGRAPYEQYF. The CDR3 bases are TGTGCCAGCAGTTTAGGGGGAACTAGCGGGAGGGCCCCGTACGAGCAGTACTTC.

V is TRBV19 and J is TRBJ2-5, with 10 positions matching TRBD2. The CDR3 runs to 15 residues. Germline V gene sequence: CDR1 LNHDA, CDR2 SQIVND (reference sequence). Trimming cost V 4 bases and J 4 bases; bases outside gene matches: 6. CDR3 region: CASSTSSGSLETQYF. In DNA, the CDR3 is TGTGCCAGTAGTACTTCTAGCGGGAGTCTAGAGACCCAGTACTTC. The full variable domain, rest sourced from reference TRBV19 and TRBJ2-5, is DGGITQSPKYLFRKEGQNVTLSCEQNLNHDAMYWYRQDPGQGLRLIYYSQIVNDFQKGDIAEGYSVSREKKESFPLTVTSAQKNPTAFYLCASSTSSGSLETQYFGPGTRLLVL.